The 16 T cell receptor beta chains presented below share a single source sample, sequenced in a study of memory CD4+ T cells and cytomegalovirus serostatus. The sort gate was single viable CD3+CD4+CD8-CD45RO+ cells for memory CD4+ T cells. Only in-frame clones appear in the TCRdb table, and some are missing; sequencing was by immunoSEQ multiplex PCR. The sample has about 45,000 clones; about 73% are singletons. Sequenced input: memory CD4+ T cells from blood. These receptors originate from an adult in good health and CMV-seronegative.

The chain employs TRBV10-3 and TRBJ1-3, with 7 bases fitting TRBD1. Per the germline V gene, CDR1 is ENHRY and CDR2 is SYGVKD. This CDR3 is 16 amino acids long. The junction had 6 bases not matched to a gene; V was cut back by 3 bases and J by 1 base. In DNA form, the CDR3 reads TGTGCCATCAGTGACCGGAACAGGGGATCTGGAAACACCATATATTTT. Its protein is CAISDRNRGSGNTIYF.

The chain recombines TRBV11-2 with TRBJ1-1, with TRBD1 matching over 8 bases. Germline loops: CDR1 SGHAT, CDR2 FQNNGV. The CDR3 loop spans 17 amino acids. V was pared by 6 bases and J by 0 bases, with 12 bases of the junction left unmatched. The CDR3, as DNA: TGTGCCAGCAGTTCCCGACAGGGGAGAAGCTTGAACACTGAAGCTTTCTTT. Encoded protein: CASSSRQGRSLNTEAFF.

The chain has TRBV28 and TRBJ2-5; a weak D match, TRBD2 (5 bases). V shed 4 bases and J shed 1 base, with 7 bases lying between them. There are 13 residues in the CDR3. Germline lookup yields CDR1 MDHEN and CDR2 SYDVKM. The CDR3 region is CASSSGFQETQYF. The CDR3 bases are TGTGCCAGCAGTTCGGGGTTCCAAGAGACCCAGTACTTC.

V gene TRBV2 combines with J gene TRBJ2-3; TRBD2 matches 16 bases. This CDR3 has 15 amino acids. J gave up 9 bases and V 6 bases, and 6 bases lay outside the gene matches. Germline assignment: CDR1 SNHLY and CDR2 FYNNEI. CDR3 in amino acids: CASRLGTSGGGTQYF. Written as DNA, the CDR3 is TGTGCCAGCAGGCTGGGGACTAGCGGGGGGGGAACGCAGTATTTT.

This rearrangement joins TRBV7-9 to TRBJ1-6; TRBD1 matches 7 bases. The CDR3 sequence is 15 residues long. Germline CDR1 is SEHNR and CDR2 is FQNEAQ (reference sequence). V was pared by 2 bases and J by 7 bases, with 5 bases of the junction left unmatched. The CDR3 here is CASSLPDRRNSPLHF. CDR3 DNA: TGTGCCAGCAGCTTACCGGACAGGAGGAATTCACCCCTCCACTTT.

The V call is TRBV14, the J call TRBJ2-1; TRBD2 agrees at 8 bases. CDR1 SGHDN and CDR2 FVKESK come from the germline V gene. This CDR3 contains 14 residues. V was clipped by 0 bases and J by 9 bases; unmatched bases: 4. As DNA, the CDR3 is TGTGCCAGCAGCCAAGATAGCCGGGGGGGTGAGCAGTTCTTC. Its translation is CASSQDSRGGEQFF.

J is TRBJ1-6 and V is TRBV23-1; D is possibly TRBD1 (5 bases). TRBV23-1 carries the ORF label, with uncertain function. The V gene lost 2 bases and the J gene lost 8 bases, with 13 bases spanning the gap. The CDR3 runs 15 residues. For the CDR3, the DNA is TGCGCCAGCAGTCAAGACAGTGGCCAGGATTCACCCCTCCACTTT. Encoded protein: CASSQDSGQDSPLHF.

The chain couples TRBV2 to TRBJ2-2, with D possibly matching TRBD1 (5 bases). Trimming removed 6 bases from V and 2 bases from J, with 10 bases in between. CDR1 SNHLY and CDR2 FYNNEI come from the germline V gene. This CDR3 region has 14 residues. The chain's CDR3 is CASRRTYNTGELFF. The CDR3 nucleotides read TGTGCCAGCAGACGGACATATAACACCGGGGAGCTGTTTTTT.

The genes are TRBV30 and TRBJ1-2; D not certain. The CDR3 consists of 12 residues. The germline CDR1 and CDR2 sequences are GTSNPN and SVGIG (reference sequence). Trimming cost V 4 bases and J 8 bases, with 14 bases left between them. Here the CDR3 DNA reads TGTGCCTGGACAGGAGGTCGCAGAGGCTACACCTTC. Protein sequence: CAWTGGRRGYTF.

This rearrangement joins TRBV2 to TRBJ1-2; no clear D gene. In germline, CDR1 is SNHLY, CDR2 FYNNEI. Trimming shortened V by 5 bases and J by 8 bases, and 21 bases separated the two germline ends. The length of the CDR3 is 15 residues. The CDR3 here is CASSLDGERSAGYTF. CDR3 nucleotides: TGTGCCAGCAGTTTGGACGGAGAAAGGAGTGCGGGCTACACCTTC.

The rearrangement uses TRBV6-1 and TRBJ1-5; possibly TRBD1 for D (6 bases). V was shortened by 11 bases and J by 0 bases, with 14 bases between the two germline ends. Germline V gives CDR1 MNHNS, CDR2 SASEGT. The CDR3 has 14 residues. Here the CDR3 reads CACWTAYSNQPQHF. The CDR3 nucleotides are TGTGCCTGCTGGACAGCTTATAGCAATCAGCCCCAGCATTTT.

Here the CDR3 reads CASRSRQASYNSPLHF. CDR3 in DNA: TGTGCCAGCAGATCTCGACAGGCCTCCTATAATTCACCCCTCCACTTT. The chain carries TRBV7-2 and TRBJ1-6; a weak D match, TRBD1 (6 bases). CDR1 and CDR2 from the germline V gene are SGHTA and FQGNSA. V was trimmed by 6 bases and J by 0 bases, leaving 12 bases between them. CDR3 length equals 16 residues.

The rearrangement links TRBV10-2 to TRBJ2-7, with D perhaps TRBD1 (5 bases). The germline V and J ends were trimmed by 4 bases and 1 base, with 8 bases remaining between them. Germline lookup yields CDR1 WSHSY and CDR2 SAAADI. This CDR3 region has 13 residues. The CDR3 loop reads CASSGGSSYEQYF. As DNA, the CDR3 is TGCGCCAGCAGTGGGGGCAGTTCCTACGAGCAGTACTTC.

V usage is TRBV15 and J usage is TRBJ1-1; D possibly corresponds to TRBD1 (5 bases). The V gene's germline CDR1 is LNHNV and CDR2 YYDKDF (reference sequence). The V gene lost 0 bases and the J gene lost 5 bases, with 16 bases spanning the gap. The CDR3 runs 16 residues. CDR3 amino acids: CATSRDRVGGKTEAFF. In DNA, the CDR3 is TGTGCCACCAGCAGAGATCGGGTGGGGGGGAAGACTGAAGCTTTCTTT.

The rearrangement uses TRBV5-6 and TRBJ2-7, with D perhaps matching TRBD1 (6 bases). The CDR3 has 16 residues. The V gene's germline CDR1 is SGHDT and CDR2 YYEEEE. V lost 5 bases and J 2 bases, leaving 20 bases between the germline ends. The CDR3 sequence is CASRLSSPGAAYEQYF. The CDR3 nucleotides read TGTGCCAGCAGGCTTTCATCTCCAGGGGCCGCCTACGAGCAGTACTTC.

The CDR3 nucleotides are TGTGCCAGCAGTTGGGGGGCCCGCACAGATACGCAGTATTTT. Protein product: CASSWGARTDTQYF. The V gene is TRBV2, the J gene TRBJ2-3, with D perhaps TRBD1 or TRBD2 (6 bases each). Germline CDR1 SNHLY, CDR2 FYNNEI. V was clipped by 5 bases and J by 1 base, with 10 bases between them. The CDR3 loop spans 14 amino acids.